These 7 T cell receptor beta chains were all obtained from the same sample, sequenced in a study of T cells in Graves' hyperthyroidism and ophthalmopathy. TCR beta CDR3 regions were amplified from RNA. A first-round RT-PCR of the TCR CDR3 used the HTBI primer set. TCRdb ran MiXCR on the multiplex PCR reads and lists one entry per CDR3 protein. The sample holds around 500,000 distinct CDR3 sequences, roughly 22% seen once. Sequencing was performed on blood. These receptors were obtained from a woman in her 70s with Graves' ophthalmopathy.

The chain has TRBV28 and TRBJ1-3; TRBD1 matches at 7 bases. The V segment lost 7 bases and the J segment 5 bases; nucleotides outside the gene matches: 8. This CDR3 has 14 amino acids. Germline V gene sequence: CDR1 MDHEN, CDR2 SYDVKM. The CDR3 reads CASNSDRSRNTIYF. CDR3 in DNA: TGTGCCAGCAACTCGGACAGGTCGAGAAACACCATATATTTT.

This clonotype was seen more than once but under ten times. The genes are TRBV5-1 and TRBJ1-2, with 7 bases matching TRBD1. Trimming cost V 4 bases and J 8 bases; bases outside gene matches: 5. This CDR3 contains 12 residues. Germline-derived CDR1 and CDR2 are SGHRS and YFSETQ. The CDR3 loop is CASSPDRVGYTF. CDR3 DNA: TGCGCCAGCAGCCCCGACAGGGTGGGCTACACCTTC. The full variable domain, completed using reference TRBV5-1 and TRBJ1-2, is KAGVTQTPRYLIKTRGQQVTLSCSPISGHRSVSWYQQTPGQGLQFLFEYFSETQRNKGNFPGRFSGRQFSNSRSEMNVSTLELGDSALYLCASSPDRVGYTFGSGTRLTVV.

This clonotype was counted ten times or more. This rearrangement joins TRBV7-2 to TRBJ2-1; D is unclear. V gave up 4 bases and J gave up 4 bases, with 14 bases separating them. This CDR3 contains 15 residues. Germline values: CDR1 SGHTA, CDR2 FQGNSA. CDR3 region: CASSSRRRAYNEQFF. The CDR3 nucleotides are TGTGCCAGCAGCTCGCGGCGTCGGGCTTACAATGAGCAGTTCTTC.

V gene TRBV20-1 combines with J gene TRBJ1-2; TRBD1 is a possible D gene (6 bases). V was pared by 3 bases and J by 8 bases, with 19 bases between. Germline V gene sequence: CDR1 DFQATT, CDR2 SNEGSKA (reference sequence). This CDR3 spans 14 amino acids. The chain's CDR3 is CSASRGGGARGYTF. The CDR3 nucleotides read TGCAGTGCTAGCAGAGGGGGGGGGGCGCGGGGCTACACCTTC.

The V and J genes are TRBV10-3 and TRBJ2-7, with 10 bases fitting TRBD2. This CDR3 comprises 16 residues. The germline V gene has CDR1 ENHRY and CDR2 SYGVKD. Germline trimming cut 6 bases from V and 5 bases from J; bases unmatched to any gene: 13. The CDR3 bases are TGTGCCATCAGCACAACGGGGACTAGCGACTTTAACGAGCAGTACTTC. As protein: CAISTTGTSDFNEQYF.

Note on this clonotype: It may be a read error: a sequence one base away is much more abundant. The chain combines TRBV2 with TRBJ2-3, with no clear D. CDR3 size: 16 residues. The V gene's germline CDR1 is SNHLY and CDR2 FYNNEI. V lost 3 bases and J 2 bases, leaving 15 bases between the germline ends. For the CDR3, the DNA is TGTGCCAGCAGTGAGGCCGGGCGGCCCTTCACAGATACGCAGTATTTT. Its translation: CASSEAGRPFTDTQYF. Drawing the rest from reference TRBV2 and TRBJ2-3, the complete variable domain is EPEVTQTPSHQVTQMGQEVILRCVPISNHLYFYWYRQILGQKVEFLVSFYNNEISEKSEIFDDQFSVERPDGSNFTLKIRSTKLEDSAMYFCASSEAGRPFTDTQYFGPGTRLTVL.

The chain is built from TRBV18 and TRBJ2-7; D is possibly TRBD1 (7 bases). The CDR3 has 13 residues. V lost 3 bases and J lost 5, with 11 bases in between. CDR1 and CDR2 from the germline V gene are KGHSH and LQKENI. The CDR3 sequence is CASSPGRGDEQYF. Written as DNA, the CDR3 is TGTGCCAGCTCACCGGGCAGGGGGGACGAGCAGTACTTC.